The entry below gives a single T cell receptor (beta chain) sequence along with its context. Its specificity is not known. TCRdb called the 5' RACE reads again in MiXCR, with one record for every CDR3 protein. The sample contains hundreds of thousands of distinct CDR3 sequences, approximately 19% of which appear only once. This CDR3 has 19 residues. V shed 1 base and J shed 7 bases, with 25 bases lying between them. The germline V gene encodes CDR1 MGHRA and CDR2 YSYEKL. This sample was included in a study of T cells after yellow fever vaccination. Whole-study findings and limits: Abundant clonotypes (contaminants from the bulk population) could be present in FACS-sorted repertoires.

The material was PBMCs, obtained before the yellow fever booster vaccination. The rearrangement links TRBV4-1 to TRBJ2-2, with D perhaps given as TRBD1 or TRBD2 (6 bases each). This receptor was identified in a young man who received the YFV17D yellow fever vaccine. The CDR3, as DNA: TGCGCCAGCAGCCAAGTGCGGTTTACGGGGGCAAGAATAGACGGGGAGCTGTTTTTT. Protein: CASSQVRFTGARIDGELFF.